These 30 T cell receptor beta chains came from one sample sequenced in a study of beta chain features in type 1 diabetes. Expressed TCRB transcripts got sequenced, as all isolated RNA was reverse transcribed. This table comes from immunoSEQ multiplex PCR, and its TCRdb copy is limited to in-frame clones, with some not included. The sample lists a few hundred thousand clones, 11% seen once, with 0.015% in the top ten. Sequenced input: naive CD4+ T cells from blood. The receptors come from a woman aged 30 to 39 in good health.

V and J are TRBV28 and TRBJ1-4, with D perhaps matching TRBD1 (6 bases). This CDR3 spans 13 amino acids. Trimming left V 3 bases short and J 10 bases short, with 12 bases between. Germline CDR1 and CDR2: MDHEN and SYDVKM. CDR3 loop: CASSLDSLGKLFF. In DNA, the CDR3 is TGTGCCAGCAGTTTGGACAGTTTAGGAAAACTGTTTTTT.

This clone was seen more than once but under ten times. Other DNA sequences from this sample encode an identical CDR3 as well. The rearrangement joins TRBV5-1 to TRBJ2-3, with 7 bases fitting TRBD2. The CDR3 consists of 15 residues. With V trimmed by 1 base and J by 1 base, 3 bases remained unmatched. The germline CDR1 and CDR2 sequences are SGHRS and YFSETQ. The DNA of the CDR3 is TGCGCCAGCAGCTTGTTGGCGGGGGGCACAGATACGCAGTATTTT. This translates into CASSLLAGGTDTQYF. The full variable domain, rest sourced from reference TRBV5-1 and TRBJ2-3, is KAGVTQTPRYLIKTRGQQVTLSCSPISGHRSVSWYQQTPGQGLQFLFEYFSETQRNKGNFPGRFSGRQFSNSRSEMNVSTLELGDSALYLCASSLLAGGTDTQYFGPGTRLTVL.

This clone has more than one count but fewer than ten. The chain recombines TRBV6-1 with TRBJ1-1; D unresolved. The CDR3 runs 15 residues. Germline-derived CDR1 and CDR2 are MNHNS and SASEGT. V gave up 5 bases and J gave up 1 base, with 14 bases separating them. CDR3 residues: CASSIWRSSNTEAFF. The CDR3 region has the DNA TGTGCCAGCAGTATTTGGAGGTCTTCGAACACTGAAGCTTTCTTT.

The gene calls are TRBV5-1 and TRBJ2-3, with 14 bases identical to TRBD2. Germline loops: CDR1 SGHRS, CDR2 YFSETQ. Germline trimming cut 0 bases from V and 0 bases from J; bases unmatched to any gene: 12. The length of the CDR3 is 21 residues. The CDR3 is CASSLGWTSGRHTPSTDTQYF. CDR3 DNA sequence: TGCGCCAGCAGCTTGGGCTGGACTAGCGGGAGGCACACTCCTAGCACAGATACGCAGTATTTT.

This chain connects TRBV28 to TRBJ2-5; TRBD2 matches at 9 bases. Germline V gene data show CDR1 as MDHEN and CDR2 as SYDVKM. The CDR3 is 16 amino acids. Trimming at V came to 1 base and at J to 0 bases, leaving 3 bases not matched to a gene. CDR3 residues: CASSLLTSGNQETQYF. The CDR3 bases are TGTGCCAGCAGTTTATTGACTAGCGGCAACCAAGAGACCCAGTACTTC.

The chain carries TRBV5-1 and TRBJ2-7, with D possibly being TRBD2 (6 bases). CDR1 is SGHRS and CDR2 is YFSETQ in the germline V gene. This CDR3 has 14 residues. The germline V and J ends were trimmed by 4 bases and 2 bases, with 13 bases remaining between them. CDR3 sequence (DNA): TGCGCCAGCAGCCCGCATAGCGGCCCCTACGAGCAGTACTTC. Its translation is CASSPHSGPYEQYF.

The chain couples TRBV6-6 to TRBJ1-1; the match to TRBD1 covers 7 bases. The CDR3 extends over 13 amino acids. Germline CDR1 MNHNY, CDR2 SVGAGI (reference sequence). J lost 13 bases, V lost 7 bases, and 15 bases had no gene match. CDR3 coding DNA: TGTGCCAGCACCCACTTGGTACAGGGGAAGGTTTTCTTT. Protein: CASTHLVQGKVFF.

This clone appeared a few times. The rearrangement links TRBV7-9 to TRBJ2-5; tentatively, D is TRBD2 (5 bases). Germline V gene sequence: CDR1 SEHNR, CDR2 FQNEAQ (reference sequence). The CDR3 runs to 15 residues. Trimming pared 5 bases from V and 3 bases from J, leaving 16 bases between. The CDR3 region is CASSLAGPKEETQYF. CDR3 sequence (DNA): TGTGCCAGCAGCCTCGCGGGTCCGAAAGAAGAGACCCAGTACTTC. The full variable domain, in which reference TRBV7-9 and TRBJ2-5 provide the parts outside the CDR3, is DTGVSQNPRHKITKRGQNVTFRCDPISEHNRLYWYRQTLGQGPEFLTYFQNEAQLEKSRLLSDRFSAERPKGSFSTLEIQRTEQGDSAMYLCASSLAGPKEETQYFGPGTRLLVL.

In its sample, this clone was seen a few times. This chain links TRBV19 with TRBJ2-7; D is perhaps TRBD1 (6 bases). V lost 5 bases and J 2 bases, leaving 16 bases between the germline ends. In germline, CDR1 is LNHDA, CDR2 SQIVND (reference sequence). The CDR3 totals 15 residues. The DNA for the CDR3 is TGTGCCAGTAGTCTGCGTCCTGGACAGACCTACGAGCAGTACTTC. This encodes CASSLRPGQTYEQYF.

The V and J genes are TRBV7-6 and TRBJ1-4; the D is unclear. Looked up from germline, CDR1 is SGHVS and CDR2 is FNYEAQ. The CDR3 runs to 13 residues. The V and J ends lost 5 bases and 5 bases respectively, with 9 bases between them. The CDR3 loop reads CASSPSGNEKLFF. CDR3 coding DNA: TGTGCCAGCAGCCCTAGCGGGAATGAAAAACTGTTTTTT.

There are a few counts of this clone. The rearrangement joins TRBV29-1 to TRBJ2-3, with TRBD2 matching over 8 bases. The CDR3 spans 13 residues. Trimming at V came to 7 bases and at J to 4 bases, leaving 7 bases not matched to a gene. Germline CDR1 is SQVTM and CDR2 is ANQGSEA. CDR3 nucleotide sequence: TGCAGCGGAACGACTAGCGTCCCAGATACGCAGTATTTT. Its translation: CSGTTSVPDTQYF.

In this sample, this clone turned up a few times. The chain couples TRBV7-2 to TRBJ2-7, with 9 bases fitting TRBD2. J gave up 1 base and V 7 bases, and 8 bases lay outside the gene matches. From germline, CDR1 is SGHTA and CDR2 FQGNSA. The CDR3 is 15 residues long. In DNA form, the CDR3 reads TGTGCCAGCAAGGCGGGAGGGCCCACATCCTACGAGCAGTACTTC. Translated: CASKAGGPTSYEQYF.

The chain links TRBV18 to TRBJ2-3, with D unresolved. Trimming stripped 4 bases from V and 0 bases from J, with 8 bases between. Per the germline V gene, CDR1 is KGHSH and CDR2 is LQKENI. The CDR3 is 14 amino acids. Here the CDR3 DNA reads TGTGCCAGCTCACTTGAGTATAGCACAGATACGCAGTATTTT. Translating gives CASSLEYSTDTQYF.

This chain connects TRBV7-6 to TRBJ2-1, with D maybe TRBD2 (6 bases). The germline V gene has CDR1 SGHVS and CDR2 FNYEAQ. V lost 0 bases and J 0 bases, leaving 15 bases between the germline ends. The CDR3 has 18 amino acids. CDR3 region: CASSLARAGPSSYNEQFF. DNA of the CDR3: TGTGCCAGCAGCTTAGCGCGAGCGGGTCCTAGCTCCTACAATGAGCAGTTCTTC.

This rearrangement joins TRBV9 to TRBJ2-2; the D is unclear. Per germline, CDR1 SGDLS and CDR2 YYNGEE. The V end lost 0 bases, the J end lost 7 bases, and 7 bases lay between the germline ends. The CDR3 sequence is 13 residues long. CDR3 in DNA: TGTGCCAGCAGCGTAGTAGCTGGCGGGGAGCTGTTTTTT. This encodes CASSVVAGGELFF.

For the CDR3, the DNA is TGTGCCAGCAGCGTAACAGGGTACTCTGACGAGCAGTACTTC. Translated: CASSVTGYSDEQYF. The V call is TRBV9, the J call TRBJ2-7; tentative D call: TRBD1 (6 bases). The germline V gene encodes CDR1 SGDLS and CDR2 YYNGEE. This CDR3 spans 14 amino acids. The V end lost 1 base, the J end lost 5 bases, and 13 bases lay between the germline ends.

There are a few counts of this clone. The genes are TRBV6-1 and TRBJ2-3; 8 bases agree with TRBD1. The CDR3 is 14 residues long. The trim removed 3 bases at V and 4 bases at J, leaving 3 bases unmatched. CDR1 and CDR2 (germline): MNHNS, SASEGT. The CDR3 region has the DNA TGTGCCAGCAGTGACAGGGGGCTGTCAGATACGCAGTATTTT. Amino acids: CASSDRGLSDTQYF.

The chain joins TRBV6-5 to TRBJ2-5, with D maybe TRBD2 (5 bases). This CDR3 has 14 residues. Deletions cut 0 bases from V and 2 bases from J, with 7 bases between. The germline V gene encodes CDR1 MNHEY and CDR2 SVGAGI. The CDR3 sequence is CASSYSERQETQYF. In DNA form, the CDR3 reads TGTGCCAGCAGTTACTCGGAGCGGCAAGAGACCCAGTACTTC.

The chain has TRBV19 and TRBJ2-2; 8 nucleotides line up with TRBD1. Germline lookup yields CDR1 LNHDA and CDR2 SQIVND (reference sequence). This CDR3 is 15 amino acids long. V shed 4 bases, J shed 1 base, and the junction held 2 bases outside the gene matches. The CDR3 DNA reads TGTGCCAGTAGTAGGGGGACAGGGAACACCGGGGAGCTGTTTTTT. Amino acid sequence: CASSRGTGNTGELFF.

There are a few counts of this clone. The CDR3 DNA follows: TGCGCCAGCAGCTTGTTTACAGTAAACACTGAAGCTTTCTTT. Translating it yields CASSLFTVNTEAFF. The chain links TRBV5-1 to TRBJ1-1; D gene unclear. Germline CDR1 SGHRS, CDR2 YFSETQ. This CDR3 region has 14 residues. V gave up 1 base and J gave up 2 bases, with 9 bases separating them.

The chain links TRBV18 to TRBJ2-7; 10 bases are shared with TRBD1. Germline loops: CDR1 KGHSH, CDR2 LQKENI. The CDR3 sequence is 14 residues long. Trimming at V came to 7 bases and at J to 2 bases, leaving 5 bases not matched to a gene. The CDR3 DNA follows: TGTGCCAGCTTTTCCGGGACAGGGGCCTACGAGCAGTACTTC. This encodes CASFSGTGAYEQYF.

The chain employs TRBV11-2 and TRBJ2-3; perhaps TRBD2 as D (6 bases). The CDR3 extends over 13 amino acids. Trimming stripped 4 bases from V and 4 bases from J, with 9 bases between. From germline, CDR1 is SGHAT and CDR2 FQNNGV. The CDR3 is CASSSGRADTQYF. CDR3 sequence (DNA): TGTGCCAGCAGCTCCGGGAGAGCAGATACGCAGTATTTT. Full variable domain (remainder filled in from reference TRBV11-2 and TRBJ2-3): EAGVAQSPRYKIIEKRQSVAFWCNPISGHATLYWYQQILGQGPKLLIQFQNNGVVDDSQLPKDRFSAERLKGVDSTLKIQPAKLEDSAVYLCASSSGRADTQYFGPGTRLTVL.

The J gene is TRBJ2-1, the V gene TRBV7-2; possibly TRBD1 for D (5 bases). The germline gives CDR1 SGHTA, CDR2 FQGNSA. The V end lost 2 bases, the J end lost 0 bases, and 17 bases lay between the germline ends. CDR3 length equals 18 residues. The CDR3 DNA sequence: TGTGCCAGCAGCTTAAGGATAACAGGATTAAGCTCCTACAATGAGCAGTTCTTC. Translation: CASSLRITGLSSYNEQFF.

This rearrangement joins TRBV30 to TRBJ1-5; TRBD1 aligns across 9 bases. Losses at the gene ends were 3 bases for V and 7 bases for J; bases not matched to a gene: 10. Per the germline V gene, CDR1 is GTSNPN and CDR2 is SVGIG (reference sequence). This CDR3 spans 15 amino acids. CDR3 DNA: TGTGCCTGGAGCTGGAAGGACAGGGGAAGGCAGCCCCAGCATTTT. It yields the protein CAWSWKDRGRQPQHF.

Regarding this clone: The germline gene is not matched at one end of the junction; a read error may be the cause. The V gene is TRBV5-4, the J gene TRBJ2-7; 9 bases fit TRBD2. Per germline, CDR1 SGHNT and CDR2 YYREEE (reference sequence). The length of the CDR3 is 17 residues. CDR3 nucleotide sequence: TGCGCCAGCAGCCAAGGTGTTAGCGGGAGTTTGGCCTACGAGCAGTACTTC. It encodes CASSQGVSGSLAYEQYF.

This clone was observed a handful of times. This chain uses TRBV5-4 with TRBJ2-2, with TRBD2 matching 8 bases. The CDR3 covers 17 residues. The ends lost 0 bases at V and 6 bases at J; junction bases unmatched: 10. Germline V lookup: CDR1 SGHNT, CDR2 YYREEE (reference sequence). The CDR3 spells CASSLGAGRAGAGELFF. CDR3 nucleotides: TGTGCCAGCAGCTTGGGGGCCGGGAGGGCCGGCGCCGGGGAGCTGTTTTTT.

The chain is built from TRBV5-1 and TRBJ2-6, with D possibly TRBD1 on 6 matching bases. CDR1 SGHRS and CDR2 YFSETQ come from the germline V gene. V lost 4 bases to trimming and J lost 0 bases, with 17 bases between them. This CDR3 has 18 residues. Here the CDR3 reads CASSDKDSGSSGANVLTF. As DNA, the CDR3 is TGCGCCAGCAGCGACAAGGACAGCGGAAGCTCTGGGGCCAACGTCCTGACTTTC.

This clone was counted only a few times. The chain's CDR3 is CASCGTGEYYEQYF. The CDR3 DNA follows: TGTGCCAGCTGCGGGACAGGGGAATATTACGAGCAGTACTTC. This chain joins TRBV6-1 and TRBJ2-7; 10 nucleotides align to TRBD1. This CDR3 has 14 residues. Germline V gene data show CDR1 as MNHNS and CDR2 as SASEGT. J lost 4 bases, V lost 8 bases, and 8 bases had no gene match.

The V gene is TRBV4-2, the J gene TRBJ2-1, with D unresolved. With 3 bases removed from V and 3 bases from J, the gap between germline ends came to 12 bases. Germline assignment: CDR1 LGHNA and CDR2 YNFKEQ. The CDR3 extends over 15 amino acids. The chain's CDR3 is CASSHATRSYNEQFF. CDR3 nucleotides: TGTGCCAGCAGCCACGCGACTCGGAGCTACAATGAGCAGTTCTTC.

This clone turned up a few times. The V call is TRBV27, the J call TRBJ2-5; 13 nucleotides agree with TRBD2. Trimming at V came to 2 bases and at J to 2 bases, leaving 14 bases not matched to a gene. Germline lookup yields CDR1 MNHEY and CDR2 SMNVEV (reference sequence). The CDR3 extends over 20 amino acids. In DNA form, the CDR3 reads TGTGCCAGCAGTTTAGCTGGCGTGGCACTAGCGGGAGGGTTTCAAGAGACCCAGTACTTC. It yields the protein CASSLAGVALAGGFQETQYF.